This T cell receptor (beta chain) was found in a study of OX40 agonist ivuxolimab in advanced cancers. Only in-frame clones appear in the TCRdb table, and some are missing; sequencing was by immunoSEQ multiplex PCR. The sample yields tens of thousands of clones, about nine tenths seen once. Trimming stripped 0 bases from V and 3 bases from J, with 4 bases between. CDR1 is KGHSH, CDR2 LQKENI, per germline. The CDR3 has 13 residues. This clonotype originated in an adult with an advanced solid tumor such as melanoma, head and neck, liver or kidney cancer. The genes are TRBV18 and TRBJ2-3; D not resolved. Here the sequenced sample was CD4+ or CD8+ T cells sorted from blood, taken in a trial of the OX40 agonist ivuxolimab. This CDR3 reads CASSPPGTDTQYF. The CDR3 DNA reads TGTGCCAGCTCACCACCGGGGACAGATACGCAGTATTTT.